Each of the 26 T cell receptor beta chains below was sequenced from the same sample in a study of T cell repertoires in cytomegalovirus infection. No antigen has been assigned to these receptors. MiXCR was run by TCRdb on the reads, yielding one entry per CDR3 protein. The data hold approximately 1,000,000 distinct CDR3 sequences, with roughly 30% observed a single time. The sample consisted of cultured CD8+ T cells from PBMCs, taken from culture after CMV antigen stimulation. These receptors were collected from a human donor in good health (CMV status not recorded). Some clones in this sample may be carry-over from other donors' samples.

The rearrangement links TRBV27 to TRBJ2-1; the D gene is possibly TRBD1 (6 bases). V dropped 2 bases and J dropped 6 bases, with 11 bases sitting between them. The germline gives CDR1 MNHEY, CDR2 SMNVEV (reference sequence). This CDR3 region has 14 residues. CDR3 protein: CASSLTDRLNEQFF. The CDR3 DNA reads as TGTGCCAGCAGTTTAACTGACAGGCTCAATGAGCAGTTCTTC.

The V and J genes are TRBV12-3 or TRBV12-4 and TRBJ1-1, with D possibly being TRBD1 (5 bases). CDR3 length: 12 amino acids. V lost 2 bases to trimming and J lost 9 bases, with 10 bases between them. The CDR3 region has the DNA TGTGCCAGCAGTTTAAGTTCAGGGAAAGCTTTCTTT. Translating gives CASSLSSGKAFF.

CDR3 region: CASSQEGLGVGEQFF. CDR3 sequence (DNA): TGTGCCAGCAGCCAAGAGGGACTAGGAGTGGGCGAGCAGTTCTTC. The V call is TRBV14, the J call TRBJ2-1; TRBD2 aligns across 8 bases. The V and J ends lost 0 bases and 10 bases, in that order; junction bases with no gene match: 8. The CDR3 has 15 residues. CDR1 and CDR2 from the germline V gene are SGHDN and FVKESK.

In its sample, this clonotype was seen a few times. The chain combines TRBV6-2 or TRBV6-3 with TRBJ2-5, with no clear D. The length of the CDR3 is 13 residues. V was clipped by 2 bases and J by 3 bases, with 7 bases between them. CDR1 MNHEY and CDR2 SVGEGT come from the germline V gene. The CDR3 nucleotides are TGTGCCAGCAGTTACGGTTATAAAGAGACCCAGTACTTC. It translates to CASSYGYKETQYF.

This clonotype was seen a handful of times. The V gene is TRBV7-9, the J gene TRBJ1-1; D remains ambiguous. Trimming took 1 base from V and 2 from J, leaving 11 bases between them. CDR1 is SEHNR and CDR2 is FQNEAQ in the germline V gene (reference sequence). The CDR3 covers 15 residues. The DNA of the CDR3 is TGTGCCAGCAGCTTAGTTCCCGCCGTCAACACTGAAGCTTTCTTT. Protein product: CASSLVPAVNTEAFF.

The rearrangement joins TRBV7-2 to TRBJ2-7; unclear D gene. The CDR3 is 14 amino acids. Germline V gives CDR1 SGHTA, CDR2 FQGNSA. Trimming removed 1 base at V and 0 bases at J, with 7 bases between. CDR3 nucleotides: TGTGCCAGCAGCTTAGGGATTGCCTCCTACGAGCAGTACGTC. Its translation: CASSLGIASYEQYV.

This clonotype was counted only a few times. The chain combines TRBV6-5 with TRBJ2-5; TRBD1 is a possible D gene (6 bases). The germline V gene encodes CDR1 MNHEY and CDR2 SVGAGI. This CDR3 comprises 17 residues. V lost 2 bases and J lost 7, with 23 bases in between. Here the CDR3 DNA reads TGTGCCAGCAGTTACGCTTTCGTTTTTGAGGGGGATGGGACCCAGTACTTC. Translating it yields CASSYAFVFEGDGTQYF.

With respect to this clonotype: A much larger clone lies a single base off, so this may be a read error. The J gene is TRBJ1-1, the V gene TRBV7-4, with D unresolved. The CDR3 is 15 amino acids. The germline V gene has CDR1 SGHVT and CDR2 SQSDAQ. As DNA, the CDR3 is TGTGCCAGCAGCTTAGAATGGTACGGGAACTCTGAAGCTTTCTTT. Translating it yields CASSLEWYGNSEAFF.

DNA for the CDR3: TGTGCCAGCAGGAGCCGGGACACCACTGAAGCTTTCTTT. It is translated as CASRSRDTTEAFF. The chain has TRBV5-8 and TRBJ1-1; tentative D call: TRBD1 (6 bases). In germline, CDR1 is SGHTS, CDR2 YDEGEE. V lost 5 bases to trimming and J lost 4 bases, with 12 bases between them. The CDR3 runs 13 residues.

The sample holds one count of this clonotype. The chain employs TRBV14 and TRBJ2-3, with TRBD2 identical over 12 bases. After removal of 8 bases from V and 3 bases from J, the junction contained 9 bases not matched to a gene. The germline V gene encodes CDR1 SGHDN and CDR2 FVKESK. The CDR3 is made up of 16 amino acids. The CDR3 protein is CASQELAGGPTDTQYF. For the CDR3, the DNA is TGTGCCAGCCAAGAGCTAGCGGGGGGGCCAACAGATACGCAGTATTTT.

CDR3 in amino acids: CASSSMTEAFF. DNA for the CDR3: TGTGCCAGCAGCTCGATGACTGAAGCTTTCTTT. The chain has TRBV7-3 and TRBJ1-1; the D is unclear. Germline CDR1 reads SGHTA; CDR2 reads FQGTGA. The V and J ends lost 4 bases and 5 bases respectively, with 5 bases between them. The CDR3 totals 11 residues.

This clonotype was seen a handful of times. The chain carries TRBV5-5 and TRBJ2-1, with D perhaps matching TRBD1 (6 bases). Trimming took off 4 bases at V and 7 bases at J, with 21 bases between the two ends. The CDR3 spans 16 residues. Germline-derived CDR1 and CDR2 are SGHKS and YYEKEE (reference sequence). CDR3 in amino acids: CASSPVQGIQQNEQFF. The CDR3 nucleotides read TGTGCCAGCAGCCCTGTACAGGGTATCCAGCAGAATGAGCAGTTCTTC.

This clonotype was recorded many times. The chain joins TRBV7-8 to TRBJ2-1, with 13 bases that match TRBD2. J lost 6 bases, V lost 4 bases, and 9 bases had no gene match. The germline gives CDR1 SGHVS, CDR2 FQNEAQ. CDR3 length: 17 residues. CDR3: CASSSFKLAGGSNEQFF. The CDR3 bases are TGTGCCAGCAGCTCATTTAAACTAGCGGGGGGGTCCAATGAGCAGTTCTTC. Variable domain in full (rest from reference TRBV7-8 and TRBJ2-1): GAGVSQSPRYKVAKRGQDVALRCDPISGHVSLFWYQQALGQGPEFLTYFQNEAQLDKSGLPSDRFFAERPEGSVSTLKIQRTQQEDSAVYLCASSSFKLAGGSNEQFFGPGTRLTVL.

This clonotype was counted between two and nine times. The chain employs TRBV9 and TRBJ2-4, with D possibly matching TRBD1 (5 bases). This CDR3 spans 17 amino acids. Germline CDR1 SGDLS, CDR2 YYNGEE. Trimming shortened V by 0 bases and J by 1 base, and 14 bases separated the two germline ends. The CDR3 nucleotides read TGTGCCAGCAGCGTAGAAGATCAGGGTATTGCCAAAAACATTCAGTACTTC. It is translated as CASSVEDQGIAKNIQYF.

This rearrangement joins TRBV6-5 to TRBJ2-3, with D possibly matching TRBD1 (6 bases). Trimming took 7 bases from V and 0 from J, leaving 11 bases between them. Germline lookup yields CDR1 MNHEY and CDR2 SVGAGI. This CDR3 has 14 amino acids. CDR3 sequence (DNA): TGTGCCAGCACCAGGGGAGTTAGCACAGATACGCAGTATTTT. Protein: CASTRGVSTDTQYF.

Only a few counts were recorded for this clonotype. The chain links TRBV12-3 or TRBV12-4 to TRBJ2-5; TRBD2 agrees at 11 bases. The CDR3 has 14 amino acids. With 6 bases clipped from V and 3 bases from J, the junction kept 3 bases outside the gene matches. The CDR3 is CASSATSGEETQYF. The CDR3 DNA reads as TGTGCCAGCAGCGCGACTAGCGGGGAAGAGACCCAGTACTTC.

CDR3 sequence: CASTLEGEYSPLHF. For the CDR3, the DNA is TGTGCCAGCACCCTGGAGGGGGAATATTCACCCCTCCACTTT. This chain connects TRBV5-4 to TRBJ1-6; the D gene is possibly TRBD1 (6 bases). CDR3 size: 14 residues. Deletions cut 6 bases from V and 8 bases from J, with 15 bases between. Germline values: CDR1 SGHNT, CDR2 YYREEE (reference sequence).

CDR3 nucleotide sequence: TGCGCCAGCAGTGAGTTGGGCGGGGGGGATACGCAGTATTTT. Amino acid sequence: CASSELGGGDTQYF. The chain links TRBV10-2 to TRBJ2-3; 8 bases line up with TRBD2. This CDR3 spans 14 amino acids. The V gene's germline CDR1 is WSHSY and CDR2 SAAADI. Trimming removed 1 base from V and 6 bases from J; junction bases left unmatched: 3.

This clonotype was counted a few times. The chain is built from TRBV25-1 and TRBJ1-1; TRBD1 aligns across 7 bases. This CDR3 contains 13 residues. The germline V gene has CDR1 MGHDK and CDR2 SYGVNS. Trimming cost V 5 bases and J 3 bases; bases outside gene matches: 3. CDR3 residues: CASSMTGHTEAFF. In DNA, the CDR3 is TGTGCCAGCAGTATGACAGGGCACACTGAAGCTTTCTTT.

This clonotype was observed a few times. The J gene is TRBJ1-1, the V gene TRBV19, with TRBD1 as a possible D gene (6 bases). CDR3 size: 12 residues. The V and J ends lost 11 bases and 5 bases respectively, with 15 bases between them. Germline V gene sequence: CDR1 LNHDA, CDR2 SQIVND (reference sequence). Written as DNA, the CDR3 is TGTGCCTCCACGACAGGCATGACTGAAGCTTTCTTT. This encodes CASTTGMTEAFF.

This clonotype appeared many times. This sequence joins TRBV6-1 and TRBJ1-5; 7 bases line up with TRBD1. CDR3 size: 15 residues. Germline lookup yields CDR1 MNHNS and CDR2 SASEGT. The ends lost 7 bases at V and 0 bases at J; junction bases unmatched: 6. The CDR3 loop is CASKDRAVSNQPQHF. Written as DNA, the CDR3 is TGTGCCAGCAAAGACAGGGCTGTTAGCAATCAGCCCCAGCATTTT.

The genes are TRBV19 and TRBJ1-2; TRBD1 matches 7 bases. The CDR3 spans 14 residues. Germline CDR1 is LNHDA and CDR2 is SQIVND (reference sequence). After removal of 3 bases from V and 4 bases from J, the junction contained 5 bases not matched to a gene. CDR3 protein: CASSIPTGSYGYTF. The CDR3 nucleotides read TGTGCCAGTAGTATCCCGACAGGGAGCTATGGCTACACCTTC.

On this clonotype: A much larger clone differs from this one at a single base, so this may be a read error. This sequence joins TRBV12-3 or TRBV12-4 and TRBJ2-2; 12 bases are shared with TRBD1. The CDR3 runs to 16 residues. Trimming took 6 bases from V and 7 from J; bases not matched to a gene: 9. This CDR3 reads CASSISGTGGHGELFF. CDR3 DNA: TGTGCCAGCAGCATCTCGGGGACAGGGGGCCACGGGGAGCTGTTTTTT.

The chain employs TRBV27 and TRBJ2-2, with 8 bases identical to TRBD2. The CDR3 has 16 residues. Germline CDR1 and CDR2: MNHEY and SMNVEV (reference sequence). With 6 bases clipped from V and 4 bases from J, the junction kept 10 bases outside the gene matches. The CDR3 DNA sequence: TGTGCCAGCAGCCTTATCGGGGGGGGTGGCACCGGGGAGCTGTTTTTT. Protein product: CASSLIGGGGTGELFF.

This sequence joins TRBV27 and TRBJ1-1, with a possible D match to TRBD1 (5 bases). CDR1 MNHEY and CDR2 SMNVEV come from the germline V gene (reference sequence). The CDR3 loop spans 15 amino acids. V lost 2 bases and J lost 4, with 14 bases in between. The CDR3 region is CASSLGGGKSTEAFF. CDR3 sequence (DNA): TGTGCCAGCAGTTTAGGCGGGGGGAAGAGCACTGAAGCTTTCTTT.

This chain joins TRBV7-8 and TRBJ2-7; unclear D gene. The CDR3 length is 12 residues. The germline V gene encodes CDR1 SGHVS and CDR2 FQNEAQ. V lost 2 bases and J lost 3, with 5 bases in between. The CDR3 loop is CASSLSLYEQYV. CDR3 DNA: TGTGCCAGCAGCTTATCCCTCTACGAGCAGTACGTC.